This TCR beta chain was profiled in a study of T cells in Graves' hyperthyroidism and ophthalmopathy. RNA transcripts served as the template for amplifying TCR beta CDR3 regions. When the TCR CDR3 underwent first-round RT-PCR, the HTBI primer set was used. TCRdb called the multiplex PCR reads again in MiXCR, with one record for every CDR3 protein. The sample has approximately 640,000 distinct CDR3 sequences; approximately 42% are singletons. The V gene end was trimmed by 5 bases and the J gene end by 5 bases; junction bases not matched to a gene: 7. Per the germline V gene, CDR1 is SGDLS and CDR2 is YYNGEE. The CDR3 spans 15 residues. Uncontrolled infection, other autoimmune disease, pregnancy or lactation excluded patients. Study-level findings and limits: Most expanded thyroid clonotypes above 0.001 also appeared in blood. Stable hyperthyroidism and ophthalmopathy were separated using 13 V-J signatures.

Worth noting for this clonotype: The target antigen is unknown.

Sequences were obtained from peripheral blood or thyroid tissue (not recorded which). This receptor was identified in an adult man with Graves' disease, either hyperthyroidism or ophthalmopathy (not recorded which). The chain recombines TRBV9 with TRBJ1-6; 7 bases line up with TRBD1. CDR3 bases: TGTGCCAGCAGGGCCCCTGGACAGGATAATTCACCCCTCCACTTT. Translated: CASRAPGQDNSPLHF.